The 10 T cell receptor delta chains in this list originate from one sample, sequenced in a study of γδ T cells in repeated Plasmodium falciparum infection. TCRdb reanalyzed the multiplex PCR reads using CATT. This table has 85,000 to 100,000 delta-chain clones, 0.75% to 1% appearing once. Flow sorting of PBMC yielded separate Vgamma9/Vdelta2+ and Vdelta2-negative gammadelta T cell populations for bulk repertoire analysis. The sequencing input was gamma-delta T cells from blood. Every receptor here comes from a pool of human donors (malaria-infected and uninfected, not separated).

For this clone: The protein given by TCRdb reflects a much larger clone and differs at residue 16 from this DNA's translation, likely from a read error; the protein shown is the DNA's translation. The rearrangement uses TRDV1 and TRDJ1; TRDD3 matches at 8 bases. No J gene is reported in TCRdb; it was inferred here by comparing the DNA with germline. Germline trimming cut 0 bases from V and 2 bases from J; bases unmatched to any gene: 26. CDR1 and CDR2 from the germline V gene are TSWWSYY and QGS. The CDR3 has 23 amino acids. The CDR3 here is CALGELSLGLPHYWGPRTDKLIF. DNA of the CDR3: TGTGCTCTTGGGGAACTATCTTTAGGCCTTCCCCATTACTGGGGGCCTAGAACCGATAAACTCATCTTT.

With regard to this clone: The likely explanation is a read error, given a far larger clone one base away. Other nucleotide sequences in the sample specify the same CDR3. J is TRDJ1 and V is TRDV2, with TRDD3 matching over 11 bases. The J gene comes from matching the DNA to germline here; TCRdb lacks it. The germline gives CDR1 GEAIGNYY, CDR2 EKD. The CDR3 has 17 residues. The V gene end was trimmed by 7 bases and the J gene end by 5 bases; junction bases not matched to a gene: 17. The CDR3 here is CACVRNYWGIVQDKLIF. CDR3 DNA: TGTGCCTGCGTCCGAAACTACTGGGGGATAGTTCAGGATAAACTCATCTTT.

To note about this clone: The sample carries other DNA sequences with the same CDR3. This rearrangement joins TRDV1 to TRDJ1; perhaps TRDD2 as D (9 bases). The J gene is not listed in TCRdb, so it was assigned here from a DNA match to germline. V shed 3 bases and J shed 0 bases, with 59 bases lying between them. This CDR3 has 31 amino acids. Germline CDR1 is TSWWSYY and CDR2 is QGS. CDR3 sequence: CALGDPDPNPSYGSTGGQRPRTKGHTDKLIF. The CDR3 nucleotides read TGTGCTCTTGGGGACCCGGACCCCAATCCTTCCTACGGTTCCACTGGGGGTCAAAGGCCTCGAACCAAAGGCCACACCGATAAACTCATCTTT.

Turning to this clone: A far larger clone is off by one base, so a read error is likely. This specimen includes other DNA sequences encoding the same CDR3. The V gene is TRDV1, but the J gene lacks a call; the table's D call TRDD3 went unverified against the DNA. The CDR3 covers 19 residues. The germline gives CDR1 TSWWSYY, CDR2 QGS. The CDR3 DNA reads as TGTGCTCTTGGGGACCCCTATCCTACAGCCTGGGGGTACACCGATAAACTCATCTTC. Residues: CALGDPYPTAWGYTDKLIF.

This clone was recorded a few times. A far larger clone is off by one base, so a read error is likely. Other nucleotide sequences in the sample specify the same CDR3. The rearrangement uses TRDV1 and TRDJ1, with 10 bases fitting TRDD3. Germline-derived CDR1 and CDR2 are TSWWSYY and QGS. There are 18 residues in the CDR3. Written as DNA, the CDR3 is TGTGCCCTTGGGGAACTAGAACTGGGGGATTTATACACCGATAAACTCATCTTT. As protein: CALGELELGDLYTDKLIF.

Only a few counts were recorded for this clone. A read error likely explains why the TCRdb protein, taken from a much larger clone, differs from this DNA's translation at residue 5; the protein shown is translated from the DNA. J is TRDJ1 and V is TRDV2, with 9 bases matching TRDD3. The J gene was not available in TCRdb and was assigned here by matching the DNA to germline segments. The trim removed 3 bases at V and 0 bases at J, leaving 16 bases unmatched. In germline, CDR1 is GEAIGNYY, CDR2 EKD. This CDR3 is 19 amino acids long. The CDR3, as DNA: TGTGCCTGTGACGCCGTCGGGGGATACCAGGATCGGTACACCGATAAACTCATCTTT. This codes for CACDAVGGYQDRYTDKLIF.

Note on this clone: The protein that TCRdb holds for this DNA derives from a much larger clone and differs from the translated DNA at residue 8, which likely indicates a read error; the protein shown here is translated from the DNA. The CDR3 loop is CASFGPDGTGGRFYTDKLIF. CDR3 nucleotides: TGTGCCTCCTTTGGTCCCGATGGTACTGGGGGGAGATTCTACACCGATAAACTCATCTTT. The V and J genes are TRDV3 and TRDJ1; the match to TRDD3 covers 8 bases. CDR3 length: 20 residues. The J segment lost 0 bases and the V segment lost 4 bases, leaving 25 bases of the junction unmatched. Looked up from germline, CDR1 is TVYSNPD and CDR2 is GDNSRS (reference sequence).

As concerns this clone: The translation of this DNA and the TCRdb protein of a much larger clone differ at residue 11, probably owing to a read error; the protein shown here is translated from the DNA. The chain is built from TRDV2 and TRDJ1; 11 bases match TRDD3. TCRdb lists no J gene, so it was determined here by aligning the DNA to germline. V shed 3 bases, J shed 0 bases, and the junction held 11 bases outside the gene matches. This CDR3 has 18 residues. Germline V lookup: CDR1 GEAIGNYY, CDR2 EKD. DNA of the CDR3: TGTGCCTGTGACCGCTGCGTACTGGGGGATATTTACACCGATAAACTCATCTTT. As protein: CACDRCVLGDIYTDKLIF.

Notes on this clone: The mismatch at residue 4 between this DNA's translation and the TCRdb protein of a much larger clone likely reflects a read error; the protein shown is translated from the DNA. The V call is TRDV1, the J call TRDJ3, with D possibly being TRDD2 (5 bases). CDR1 is TSWWSYY and CDR2 is QGS in the germline V gene. The CDR3 has 16 residues. The V end lost 9 bases, the J end lost 2 bases, and 14 bases lay between the germline ends. DNA of the CDR3: TGTGCTCTAACCCTACGGCACACCTGGGACACCCGACAGATGTTTTTC. The encoded protein is CALTLRHTWDTRQMFF.

Points on this clone: The TCRdb protein comes from a much larger clone and disagrees with this DNA's translation at residue 12, likely due to a read error; the protein given here is derived from the DNA. The genes are TRDV2 and TRDJ1, with 7 nucleotides matching TRDD3. Per germline, CDR1 GEAIGNYY and CDR2 EKD. The CDR3 runs 14 residues. CDR3 sequence reads: CACDHGGLSDKPIF. CDR3 DNA: TGTGCCTGTGACCATGGGGGACTCTCCGATAAACCCATCTTT.